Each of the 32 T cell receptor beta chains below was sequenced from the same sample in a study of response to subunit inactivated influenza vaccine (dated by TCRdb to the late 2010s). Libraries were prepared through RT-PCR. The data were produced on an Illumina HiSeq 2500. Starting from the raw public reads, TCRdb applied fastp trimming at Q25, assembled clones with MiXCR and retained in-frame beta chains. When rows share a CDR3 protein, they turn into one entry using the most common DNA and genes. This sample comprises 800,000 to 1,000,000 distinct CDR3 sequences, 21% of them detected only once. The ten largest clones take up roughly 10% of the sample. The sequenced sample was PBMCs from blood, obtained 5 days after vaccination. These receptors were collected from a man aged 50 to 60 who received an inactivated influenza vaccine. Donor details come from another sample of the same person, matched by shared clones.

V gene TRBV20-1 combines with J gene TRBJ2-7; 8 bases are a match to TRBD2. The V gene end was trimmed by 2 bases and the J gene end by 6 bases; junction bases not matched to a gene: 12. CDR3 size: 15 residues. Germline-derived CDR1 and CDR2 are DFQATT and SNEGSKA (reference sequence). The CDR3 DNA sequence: TGCAGTGCTAGACTATTACCAGCGGGAGTAGCCGAGCAGTACTTC. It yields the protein CSARLLPAGVAEQYF.

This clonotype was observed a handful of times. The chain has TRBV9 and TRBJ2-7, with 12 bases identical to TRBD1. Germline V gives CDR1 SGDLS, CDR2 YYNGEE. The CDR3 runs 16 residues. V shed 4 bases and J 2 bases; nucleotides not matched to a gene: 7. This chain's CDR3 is CASSIGTGGTTYEQYF. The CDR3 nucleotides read TGTGCCAGCAGCATCGGGACAGGGGGCACCACCTACGAGCAGTACTTC.

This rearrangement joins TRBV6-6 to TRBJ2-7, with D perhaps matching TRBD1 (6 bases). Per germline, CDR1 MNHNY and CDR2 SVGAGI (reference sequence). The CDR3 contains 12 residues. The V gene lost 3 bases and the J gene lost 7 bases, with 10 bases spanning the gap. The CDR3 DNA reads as TGTGCCAGCAGTTATGCAGGGGATGAGCAGTACTTC. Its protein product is CASSYAGDEQYF.

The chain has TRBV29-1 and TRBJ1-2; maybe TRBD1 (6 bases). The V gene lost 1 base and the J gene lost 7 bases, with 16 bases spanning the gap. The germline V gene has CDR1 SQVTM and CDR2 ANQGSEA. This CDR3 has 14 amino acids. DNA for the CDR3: TGCAGCGTTGAAGGTCAGGGGCCTAAGGGTGGCTACACCTTC. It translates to CSVEGQGPKGGYTF.

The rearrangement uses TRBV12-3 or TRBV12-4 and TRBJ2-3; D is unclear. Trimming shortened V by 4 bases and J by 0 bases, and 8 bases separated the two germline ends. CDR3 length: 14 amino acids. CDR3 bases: TGTGCCAGCAGTTATCGCCGTAGCACAGATACGCAGTATTTT. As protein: CASSYRRSTDTQYF.

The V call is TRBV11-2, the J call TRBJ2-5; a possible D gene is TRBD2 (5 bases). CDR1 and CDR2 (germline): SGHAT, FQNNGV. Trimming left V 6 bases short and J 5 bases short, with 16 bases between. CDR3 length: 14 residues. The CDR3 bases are TGTGCCAGCAGTCTTTTAGATAGCGACGAGACCCAGTACTTC. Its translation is CASSLLDSDETQYF.

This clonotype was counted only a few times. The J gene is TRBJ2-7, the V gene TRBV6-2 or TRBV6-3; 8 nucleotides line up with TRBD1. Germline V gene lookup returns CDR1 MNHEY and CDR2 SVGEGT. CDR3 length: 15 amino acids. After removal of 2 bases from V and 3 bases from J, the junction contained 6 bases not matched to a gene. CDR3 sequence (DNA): TGTGCCAGCAGTTACCTAGGACAGGGATACTACGAGCAGTACTTC. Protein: CASSYLGQGYYEQYF.

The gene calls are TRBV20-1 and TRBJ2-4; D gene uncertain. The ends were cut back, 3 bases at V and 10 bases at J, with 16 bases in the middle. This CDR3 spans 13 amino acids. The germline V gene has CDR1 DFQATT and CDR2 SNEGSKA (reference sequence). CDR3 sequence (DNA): TGCAGTGCTAGTGGGTGGGCGGTTAGGATTCAGTACTTC. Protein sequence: CSASGWAVRIQYF.

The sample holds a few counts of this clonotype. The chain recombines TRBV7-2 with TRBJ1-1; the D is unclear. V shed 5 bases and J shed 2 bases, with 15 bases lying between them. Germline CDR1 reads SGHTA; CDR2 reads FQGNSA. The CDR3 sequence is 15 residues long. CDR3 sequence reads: CASSTAPAQNTEAFF. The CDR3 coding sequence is TGTGCCAGCAGCACCGCCCCGGCCCAAAACACTGAAGCTTTCTTT.

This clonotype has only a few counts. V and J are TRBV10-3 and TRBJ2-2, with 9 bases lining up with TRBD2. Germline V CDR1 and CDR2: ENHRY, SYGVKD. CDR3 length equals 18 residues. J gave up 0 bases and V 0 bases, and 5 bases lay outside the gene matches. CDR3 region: CAISESRLAGSNTGELFF. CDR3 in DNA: TGTGCCATCAGTGAGTCGCGCCTAGCGGGGTCGAACACCGGGGAGCTGTTTTTT.

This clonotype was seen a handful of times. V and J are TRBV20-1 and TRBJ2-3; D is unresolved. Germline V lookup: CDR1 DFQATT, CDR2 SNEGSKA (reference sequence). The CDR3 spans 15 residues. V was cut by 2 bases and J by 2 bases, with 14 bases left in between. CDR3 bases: TGCAGTGCTAGATTGGGAACAACCACCACAGATACGCAGTATTTT. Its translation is CSARLGTTTTDTQYF.

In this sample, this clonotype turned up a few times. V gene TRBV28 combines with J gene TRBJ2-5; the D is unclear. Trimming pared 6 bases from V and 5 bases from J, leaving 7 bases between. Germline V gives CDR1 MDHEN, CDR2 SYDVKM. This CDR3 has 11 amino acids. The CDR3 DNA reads TGTGCCAGCAGGGGCAGGGAGACCCAGTACTTC. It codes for CASRGRETQYF. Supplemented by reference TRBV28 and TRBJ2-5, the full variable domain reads DVKVTQSSRYLVKRTGEKVFLECVQDMDHENMFWYRQDPGLGLRLIYFSYDVKMKEKGDIPEGYSVSREKKERFSLILESASTNQTSMYLCASRGRETQYFGPGTRLLVL.

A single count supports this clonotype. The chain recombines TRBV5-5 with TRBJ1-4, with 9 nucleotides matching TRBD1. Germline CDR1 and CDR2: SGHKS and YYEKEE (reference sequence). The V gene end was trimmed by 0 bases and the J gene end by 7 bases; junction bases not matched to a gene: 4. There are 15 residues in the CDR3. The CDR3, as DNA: TGTGCCAGCAGCTTGGAGGGGACAGGGTTTGAAAAACTGTTTTTT. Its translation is CASSLEGTGFEKLFF.

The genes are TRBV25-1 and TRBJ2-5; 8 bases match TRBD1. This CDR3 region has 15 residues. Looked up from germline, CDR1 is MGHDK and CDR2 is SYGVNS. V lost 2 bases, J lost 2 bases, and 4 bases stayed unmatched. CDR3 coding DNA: TGTGCCAGCAGTGAAGCCTGGACAGGGCAAGAGACCCAGTACTTC. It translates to CASSEAWTGQETQYF. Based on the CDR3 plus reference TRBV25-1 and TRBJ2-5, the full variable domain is EADIYQTPRYLVIGTGKKITLECSQTMGHDKMYWYQQDPGMELHLIHYSYGVNSTEKGDLSSESTVSRIRTEHFPLTLESARPSHTSQYLCASSEAWTGQETQYFGPGTRLLVL.

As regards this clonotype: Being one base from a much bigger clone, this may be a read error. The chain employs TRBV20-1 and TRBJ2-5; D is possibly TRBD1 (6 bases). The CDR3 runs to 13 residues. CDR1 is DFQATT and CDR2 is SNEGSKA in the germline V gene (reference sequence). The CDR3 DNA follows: TGCAGTGCTAGCGACAGGCGAGTCGGGACCCAGGACTTC. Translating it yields CSASDRRVGTQDF.

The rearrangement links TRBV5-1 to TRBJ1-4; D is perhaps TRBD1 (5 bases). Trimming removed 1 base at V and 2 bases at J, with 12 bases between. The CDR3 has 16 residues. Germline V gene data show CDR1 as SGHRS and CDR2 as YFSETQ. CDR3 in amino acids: CASSLSTGRTNEKLFF. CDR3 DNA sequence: TGCGCCAGCAGCTTGTCTACGGGGCGGACTAATGAAAAACTGTTTTTT.

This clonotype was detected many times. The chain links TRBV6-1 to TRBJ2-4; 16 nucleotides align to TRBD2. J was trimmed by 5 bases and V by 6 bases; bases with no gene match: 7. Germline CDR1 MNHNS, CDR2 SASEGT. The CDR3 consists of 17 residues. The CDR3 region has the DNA TGTGCCAGCAGCTCCGGGACTAGCGGGGGGGCCCAAAACATTCAGTACTTC. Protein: CASSSGTSGGAQNIQYF.

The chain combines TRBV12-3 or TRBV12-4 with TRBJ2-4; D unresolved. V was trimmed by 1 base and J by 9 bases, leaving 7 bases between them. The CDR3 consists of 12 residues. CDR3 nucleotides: TGTGCCAGCAGTTTAGTGATGGGCATTCAGTACTTC. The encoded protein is CASSLVMGIQYF.

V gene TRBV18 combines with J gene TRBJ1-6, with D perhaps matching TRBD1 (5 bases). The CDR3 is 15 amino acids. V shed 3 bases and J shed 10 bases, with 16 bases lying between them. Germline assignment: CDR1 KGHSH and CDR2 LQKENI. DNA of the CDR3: TGTGCCAGCTCACCCGGGACCGGACGAGGATCACCCCTCCACTTT. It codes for CASSPGTGRGSPLHF.

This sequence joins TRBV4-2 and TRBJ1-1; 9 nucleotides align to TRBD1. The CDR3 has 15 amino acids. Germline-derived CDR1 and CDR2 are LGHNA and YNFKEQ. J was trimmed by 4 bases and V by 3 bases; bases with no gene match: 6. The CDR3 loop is CASSQDPTGGTEAFF. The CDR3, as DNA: TGTGCCAGCAGCCAGGATCCGACAGGGGGCACTGAAGCTTTCTTT.

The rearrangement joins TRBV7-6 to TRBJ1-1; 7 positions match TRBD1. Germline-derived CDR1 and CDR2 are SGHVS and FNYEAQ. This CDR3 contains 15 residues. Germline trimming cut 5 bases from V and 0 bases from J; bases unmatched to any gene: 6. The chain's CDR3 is CASSQGTAMNTEAFF. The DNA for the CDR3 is TGTGCCAGCAGCCAAGGGACAGCCATGAACACTGAAGCTTTCTTT.

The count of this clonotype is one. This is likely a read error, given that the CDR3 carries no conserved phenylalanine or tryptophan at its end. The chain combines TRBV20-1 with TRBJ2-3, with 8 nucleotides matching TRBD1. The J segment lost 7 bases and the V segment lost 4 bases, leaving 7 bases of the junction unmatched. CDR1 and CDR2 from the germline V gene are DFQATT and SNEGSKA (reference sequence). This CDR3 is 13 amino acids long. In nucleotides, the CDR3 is TGCAGTGCTAAATCGACAGGGGCAAATACGCAGTATTAT. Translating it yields CSAKSTGANTQYY.

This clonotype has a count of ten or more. CDR3 protein: CSVEGTGGAILQETQYF. Written as DNA, the CDR3 is TGCAGCGTTGAAGGGACGGGGGGAGCGATCCTACAAGAGACCCAGTACTTC. The V gene is TRBV29-1, the J gene TRBJ2-5; 7 bases match TRBD2. J was trimmed by 2 bases and V by 1 base; bases with no gene match: 13. The germline V gene encodes CDR1 SQVTM and CDR2 ANQGSEA. The CDR3 sequence is 17 residues long.

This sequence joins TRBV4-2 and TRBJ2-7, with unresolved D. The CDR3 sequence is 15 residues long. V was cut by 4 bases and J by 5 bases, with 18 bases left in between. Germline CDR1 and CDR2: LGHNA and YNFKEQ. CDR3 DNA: TGTGCCAGCAGCCTCTCCTCGCAGGCGACGGACGAGCAGTACTTC. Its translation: CASSLSSQATDEQYF.

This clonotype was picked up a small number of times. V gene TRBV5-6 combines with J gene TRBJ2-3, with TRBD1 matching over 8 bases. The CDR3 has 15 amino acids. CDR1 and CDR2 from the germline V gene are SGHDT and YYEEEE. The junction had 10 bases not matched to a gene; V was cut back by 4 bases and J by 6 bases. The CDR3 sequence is CASSQRTGRRDTQYF. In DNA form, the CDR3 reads TGTGCCAGCAGCCAGAGGACAGGGCGGCGGGATACGCAGTATTTT. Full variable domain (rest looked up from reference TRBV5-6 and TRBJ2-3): DAGVTQSPTHLIKTRGQQVTLRCSPKSGHDTVSWYQQALGQGPQFIFQYYEEEERQRGNFPDRFSGHQFPNYSSELNVNALLLGDSALYLCASSQRTGRRDTQYFGPGTRLTVL.

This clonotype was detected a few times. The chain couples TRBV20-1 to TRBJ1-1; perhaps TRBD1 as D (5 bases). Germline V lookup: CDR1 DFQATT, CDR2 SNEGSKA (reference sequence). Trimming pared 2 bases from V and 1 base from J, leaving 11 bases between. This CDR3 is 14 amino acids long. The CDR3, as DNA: TGCAGTGCTAGATCGGTAGGGGAGAACACTGAAGCTTTCTTT. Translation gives CSARSVGENTEAFF.

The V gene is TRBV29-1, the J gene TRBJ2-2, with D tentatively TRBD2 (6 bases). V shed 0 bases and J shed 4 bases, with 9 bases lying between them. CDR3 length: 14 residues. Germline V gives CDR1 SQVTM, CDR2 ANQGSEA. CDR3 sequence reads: CSVEDGGFTGELFF. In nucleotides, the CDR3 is TGCAGCGTTGAAGATGGAGGGTTCACCGGGGAGCTGTTTTTT.

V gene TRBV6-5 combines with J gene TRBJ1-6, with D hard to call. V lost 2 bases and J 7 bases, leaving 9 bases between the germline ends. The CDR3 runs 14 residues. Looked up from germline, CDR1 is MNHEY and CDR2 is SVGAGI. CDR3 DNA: TGTGCCAGCAGTTACATTTTGTGGAATTCACCCCTCCACTTT. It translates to CASSYILWNSPLHF.

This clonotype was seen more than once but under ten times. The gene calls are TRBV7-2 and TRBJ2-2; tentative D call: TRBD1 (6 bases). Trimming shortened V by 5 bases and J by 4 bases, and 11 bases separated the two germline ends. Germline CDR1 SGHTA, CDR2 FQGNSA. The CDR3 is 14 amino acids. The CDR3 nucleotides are TGTGCCAGCAGCGTACAGGGTTTCACCGGGGAGCTGTTTTTT. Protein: CASSVQGFTGELFF.

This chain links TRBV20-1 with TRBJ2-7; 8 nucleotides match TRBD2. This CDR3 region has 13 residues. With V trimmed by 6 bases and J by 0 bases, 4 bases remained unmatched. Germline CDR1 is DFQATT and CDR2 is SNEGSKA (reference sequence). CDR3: CSAKGLVSYEQYF. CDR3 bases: TGCAGTGCCAAGGGACTAGTCTCCTACGAGCAGTACTTC.

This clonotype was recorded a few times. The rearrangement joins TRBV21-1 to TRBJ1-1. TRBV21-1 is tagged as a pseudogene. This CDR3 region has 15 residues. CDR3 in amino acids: CARTGFIGRDTEAFF. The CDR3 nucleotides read TGTGCCAGGACAGGATTTATAGGGAGGGACACTGAAGCTTTCTTT.

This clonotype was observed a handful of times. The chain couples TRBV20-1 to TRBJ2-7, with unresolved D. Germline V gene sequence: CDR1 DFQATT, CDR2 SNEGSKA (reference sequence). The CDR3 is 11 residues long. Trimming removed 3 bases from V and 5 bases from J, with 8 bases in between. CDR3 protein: CSARVRNEQYF. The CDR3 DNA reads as TGCAGTGCTAGGGTAAGGAACGAGCAGTACTTC.